This T cell receptor beta chain was identified in a study of blood T cell repertoires in COVID-19. Overall study context: The study drew acute and convalescent COVID-19 samples from the United States, Italy and Spain. Sources were T cells, B-cell-depleted T cells, or PBMCs; the material itself was cDNA or gDNA.

After removal of 0 bases from V and 6 bases from J, the junction contained 3 bases not matched to a gene. Germline CDR1 SGHRS, CDR2 YFSETQ. The CDR3 totals 14 residues. Using immunoSEQ multiplex PCR, the repertoire was profiled, and TCRdb retains in-frame clones only, with some absent. The sample lists 70,000 to 90,000 clones; roughly 83% were seen once. The chain uses TRBV5-1 and TRBJ2-7; 10 bases agree with TRBD1. The receptor was isolated from a human donor in a cohort sampled during active COVID-19. Sequenced sample: peripheral blood. CDR3 DNA: TGCGCCAGCAGCTTGGGACAGGGGGCATCCGAGCAGTACTTC. Its protein is CASSLGQGASEQYF.